The TCR beta chain under discussion was sequenced for a study of vaccination effects on CD4 cells after COVID-19. Findings and limits, study-wide: Late post-vaccination samples showed marked contraction of infection- and vaccine-induced clones.

In regard to this clone: Its target is unknown.

The CDR3 length is 15 residues. Germline-derived CDR1 and CDR2 are SGHTA and FQGTGA. After removal of 5 bases from V and 4 bases from J, the junction contained 5 bases not matched to a gene. Before sequencing took place, the ViraFEST assay used viral peptide pools to expand antigen-specific CD4+ T cells. Culture lasted about nine days before CD4+ T cell isolation. Recipients of the vaccine had no prior SARS-CoV-2 infection and negative nucleocapsid antibodies. IL-2 medium was substituted for half the medium on days 3 and 7. The repertoire was sequenced with immunoSEQ multiplex PCR; TCRdb's copy has only in-frame clones and lacks some. This table holds about 45,000 clones, around 78% found once.

Sequencing used CD4+ T cells from PBMCs cultured with SARS-CoV-2 spike peptides, obtained before COVID-19 vaccination. The clonotype originates from a human donor who received a COVID-19 vaccine. V is TRBV7-3 and J is TRBJ2-5; 12 bases are a match to TRBD2. The DNA for the CDR3 is TGTGCCAGCAGCCCTAGCGGGGGGGCCGGAGAGACCCAGTACTTC. Protein sequence: CASSPSGGAGETQYF.